The present TCR beta chain was sequenced within a study of T-cell memory formation after mild COVID-19. TCRdb re-analysed the 5' RACE reads in MiXCR, keeping a single row per CDR3 protein. The sample holds about 270,000 distinct CDR3 sequences, around 15% seen once. Findings and limits, study-wide: What remained unconfirmed was the SARS-CoV-2 specificity of second-wave clones peaking on day 37. Among clones contracting day 15 to 85, CD4/CD8 was balanced, whereas later expanders leaned CD4+.

Of note for this clonotype: Its matching antigen is unknown.

The sequence was collected from a man between 18 and 29 years old who had mild COVID-19 (a few samples of this study predate the infection). Cell type and time point are not known. The sample was PBMCs or a T cell subset sorted from them (not recorded which).

CDR3 loop: CASSEGPGGGQPQHF. As DNA, the CDR3 is TGTGCCAGCAGTGAAGGTCCGGGAGGGGGTCAGCCCCAGCATTTT. J is TRBJ1-5 and V is TRBV6-1; D might be TRBD1 (6 bases). Between the trimmed V and J ends, which lost 1 base and 6 bases, there was a span of 13 bases. This CDR3 contains 15 residues. The germline V gene encodes CDR1 MNHNS and CDR2 SASEGT.